The 9 T cell receptor beta chains reported below all come from one sample, sequenced in a study of prognosis after radiotherapy for stage I lung cancer. From genomic DNA, TCR beta CDR3 was amplified by two-round multiplex PCR. Primers specific to each TRBV and TRBJ gene drove first-round PCR. TCRdb reprocessed the multiplex PCR reads via MiXCR and lists one record per CDR3 protein. The repertoire holds nearly 35,000 distinct CDR3 sequences, with around a third as singletons. Source: PBMCs, taken before or after stereotactic body radiation therapy (not recorded which). These receptors were collected from a donor at least 50 years old with non-small cell lung cancer.

This clonotype was recorded many times. The rearrangement links TRBV11-2 to TRBJ2-5; 8 bases match TRBD2. This CDR3 is built from 15 residues. CDR1 is SGHAT, CDR2 FQNNGV, per germline. V lost 3 bases to trimming and J lost 1 base; unmatched junction nucleotides: 4. CDR3 region: CASSFRLAGQETQYF. The CDR3 nucleotides read TGTGCCAGCAGCTTTCGGCTAGCGGGCCAAGAGACCCAGTACTTC.

The rearrangement joins TRBV6-1 to TRBJ2-1; 8 bases line up with TRBD2. CDR3 length: 16 residues. Germline V gives CDR1 MNHNS, CDR2 SASEGT. J gave up 7 bases and V 4 bases, and 12 bases lay outside the gene matches. In DNA, the CDR3 is TGTGCCAGCAGTGCCCCTATCGGGGGGGCCTTGAATGAGCAGTTCTTC. It translates to CASSAPIGGALNEQFF.

The chain is built from TRBV4-3 and TRBJ1-1; D call uncertain. Trimming cost V 1 base and J 3 bases, with 15 bases left between them. CDR3 length: 16 residues. The germline CDR1 and CDR2 sequences are LGHNA and YSLEER. The DNA for the CDR3 is TGCGCCAGCAGCCAAGGTCTAAGTGGGCTTTACACTGAAGCTTTCTTT. It encodes CASSQGLSGLYTEAFF.

This clonotype was seen repeatedly, ten times or more. The chain uses TRBV6-5 and TRBJ1-2, with D possibly being TRBD1 (6 bases). Germline V lookup: CDR1 MNHEY, CDR2 SVGAGI. The CDR3 contains 15 residues. With 2 bases removed from V and 0 bases from J, the gap between germline ends came to 10 bases. The chain's CDR3 is CASSYVRGPNYGYTF. CDR3 DNA: TGTGCCAGCAGTTACGTCCGGGGGCCTAACTATGGCTACACCTTC.

The genes are TRBV6-9 and TRBJ2-1; 10 bases agree with TRBD2. The CDR3 loop spans 17 amino acids. The V gene's germline CDR1 is MNHGY and CDR2 SVAAGI. V dropped 1 base and J dropped 5; count of bases not matched to a gene: 8. The CDR3 loop reads CASSYWASGSNNNEQFF. CDR3 DNA: TGTGCCAGCAGTTATTGGGCTAGCGGGAGTAATAACAATGAGCAGTTCTTC.

In this sample, this clonotype turned up many times. In DNA form, the CDR3 reads TGTGCCAGTAGTATTGCAGCCGGATTAAACTATGGCTACACCTTC. Encoded protein: CASSIAAGLNYGYTF. The chain recombines TRBV19 with TRBJ1-2; D gene uncertain. This CDR3 is 15 amino acids long. V gave up 3 bases and J gave up 2 bases, with 13 bases separating them. The V gene's germline CDR1 is LNHDA and CDR2 SQIVND (reference sequence).

This clonotype was detected many times. Written as DNA, the CDR3 is TGTGCCAGTAGTATTAGTTCAACAGGGGACCTAAGGAATTCACCCCTCCACTTT. Translating gives CASSISSTGDLRNSPLHF. V and J are TRBV19 and TRBJ1-6, with 7 bases aligning to TRBD1. J lost 7 bases, V lost 3 bases, and 15 bases had no gene match. Germline lookup yields CDR1 LNHDA and CDR2 SQIVND (reference sequence). This CDR3 region has 18 residues.

DNA of the CDR3: TGCGCCAGCCTTATCACCCCGATCAGCCCCTCCTACGAGCAGTACTTC. Its translation is CASLITPISPSYEQYF. The chain links TRBV5-1 to TRBJ2-7; the D is unclear. CDR1 and CDR2 (germline): SGHRS, YFSETQ. The V gene lost 7 bases and the J gene lost 0 bases, with 20 bases spanning the gap. This CDR3 has 16 residues. The variable domain in full, completed from reference TRBV5-1 and TRBJ2-7, reads KAGVTQTPRYLIKTRGQQVTLSCSPISGHRSVSWYQQTPGQGLQFLFEYFSETQRNKGNFPGRFSGRQFSNSRSEMNVSTLELGDSALYLCASLITPISPSYEQYFGPGTRLTVT.

This clonotype was observed a handful of times. Only one base separates this from a far larger clonotype, so it likely reflects a read error. This chain uses TRBV6-2 or TRBV6-3 with TRBJ2-7, with 8 positions matching TRBD1. CDR1 is MNHEY, CDR2 SVGEGT, per germline. This CDR3 has 18 residues. CDR3 coding DNA: TGTGCCAGCAGTGACTCGGTGACAGGGGTCCTAGGATATTGCGAGCAGTACTTC. Its protein is CASSDSVTGVLGYCEQYF.